Sequencing of this T cell receptor (beta chain) was carried out in a study of blood T cell repertoires in COVID-19. Study details: T cells, B-cell-depleted T cells, or PBMCs supplied cDNA or gDNA.

In germline, CDR1 is PRHDT, CDR2 FYEKMQ (reference sequence). Trimming cost V 6 bases and J 6 bases; bases outside gene matches: 8. There are 14 residues in the CDR3. This clone showed up many times. Generated by immunoSEQ multiplex PCR, the TCRdb table keeps only in-frame clones and is missing some. The sample lists approximately 120,000 clones; almost 85% were seen once. The specimen sequenced was peripheral blood. The J gene is TRBJ1-3, the V gene TRBV13; 7 nucleotides line up with TRBD1. The TCR originated in a human donor in a cohort sampled during active COVID-19. The CDR3 bases are TGTGCCAGCAGTTGGACAGGTGGCCCAAACACCATATATTTT. It codes for CASSWTGGPNTIYF. Complete variable domain (other parts from reference TRBV13 and TRBJ1-3): AAGVIQSPRHLIKEKRETATLKCYPIPRHDTVYWYQQGPGQDPQFLISFYEKMQSDKGSIPDRFSAQQFSDYHSELNMSSLELGDSALYFCASSWTGGPNTIYFGEGSWLTVV.